The 19 T cell receptor beta chains reported below all come from one sample, sequenced in a study of blood T cell repertoires in COVID-19. Libraries were prepared by immunoSEQ multiplex PCR; TCRdb keeps only in-frame clonotypes and omits some of them. The sample has 190,000 or so clones; around 80% are singletons. What was sequenced was peripheral blood. These receptors were collected from a man in his fifties or sixties with active or convalescent COVID-19.

The rearrangement uses TRBV7-3 and TRBJ2-1; 7 positions agree with TRBD1. Germline V CDR1 and CDR2: SGHTA, FQGTGA. The CDR3 is 16 residues long. V shed 4 bases and J 6 bases; nucleotides not matched to a gene: 12. The chain's CDR3 is CASSSTGTVLGNEQFF. The CDR3 DNA reads as TGTGCCAGCAGCTCAACCGGGACAGTACTCGGCAATGAGCAGTTCTTC.

V usage is TRBV5-1 and J usage is TRBJ2-4; TRBD1 agrees at 7 bases. V gave up 4 bases and J gave up 9 bases; unmatched junction bases: 10. This CDR3 region has 14 residues. Germline lookup yields CDR1 SGHRS and CDR2 YFSETQ. The DNA of the CDR3 is TGCGCCAGCAGCCCCCGACAGGGCGCGGGCATTCAGTACTTC. It codes for CASSPRQGAGIQYF.

The chain links TRBV11-3 to TRBJ2-3; the match to TRBD1 covers 8 bases. The CDR3 runs 15 residues. CDR1 SGHNT and CDR2 YENEEA come from the germline V gene. V lost 3 bases, J lost 6 bases, and 8 bases stayed unmatched. The CDR3 reads CASSLGQATLDTQYF. CDR3 DNA sequence: TGTGCCAGCAGCTTGGGACAGGCGACCCTGGATACGCAGTATTTT.

J is TRBJ2-2 and V is TRBV25-1; D may be TRBD1 (5 bases). Germline CDR1 reads MGHDK; CDR2 reads SYGVNS. The V gene lost 0 bases and the J gene lost 3 bases, with 5 bases spanning the gap. The CDR3 covers 14 residues. DNA for the CDR3: TGTGCCAGCAGTGAATACAGGGACACCGGGGAGCTGTTTTTT. Translation gives CASSEYRDTGELFF.

The chain couples TRBV5-4 to TRBJ2-1; a possible D gene is TRBD2 (6 bases). V lost 2 bases to trimming and J lost 6 bases, with 12 bases between them. The CDR3 sequence is 14 residues long. Germline V gene lookup returns CDR1 SGHNT and CDR2 YYREEE (reference sequence). The CDR3 is CASSFAGIRNEQFF. As DNA, the CDR3 is TGTGCCAGCAGCTTCGCGGGAATACGCAATGAGCAGTTCTTC. Complete variable domain (other parts from reference TRBV5-4 and TRBJ2-1): ETGVTQSPTHLIKTRGQQVTLRCSSQSGHNTVSWYQQALGQGPQFIFQYYREEENGRGNFPPRFSGLQFPNYSSELNVNALELDDSALYLCASSFAGIRNEQFFGPGTRLTVL.

CDR3 in amino acids: CASSQTGISQFEQYF. DNA of the CDR3: TGCGCCAGCAGCCAAACAGGGATATCCCAATTCGAGCAGTACTTC. The chain is built from TRBV5-1 and TRBJ2-7; D may be TRBD1 (6 bases). The CDR3 covers 15 residues. Per germline, CDR1 SGHRS and CDR2 YFSETQ. V gave up 4 bases and J gave up 6 bases, with 20 bases separating them.

This clone appeared a few times. The rearrangement links TRBV7-8 to TRBJ1-1; 7 bases are shared with TRBD1. The CDR3 spans 18 residues. With V trimmed by 5 bases and J by 5 bases, 20 bases remained unmatched. Germline-derived CDR1 and CDR2 are SGHVS and FQNEAQ. CDR3 sequence (DNA): TGTGCCAGCAGCCCCCCACAGGGGTCATTTCGTGGTGCTACTGAAGCTTTCTTT. This translates into CASSPPQGSFRGATEAFF.

The V call is TRBV6-5, the J call TRBJ2-5, with 8 nucleotides matching TRBD1. Germline values: CDR1 MNHEY, CDR2 SVGAGI. Trimming took 6 bases from V and 5 from J; bases not matched to a gene: 5. The CDR3 length is 13 residues. The CDR3 DNA follows: TGTGCCAGCAGGCAGGGGGCAGGGGAGACCCAGTACTTC. This codes for CASRQGAGETQYF.

The genes are TRBV20-1 and TRBJ2-7; TRBD2 matches 10 bases. CDR3 length equals 14 residues. CDR1 DFQATT and CDR2 SNEGSKA come from the germline V gene (reference sequence). The ends lost 3 bases at V and 4 bases at J; junction bases unmatched: 6. The CDR3 nucleotides read TGCAGTGCTAGTTGGGCTAGCGGGAGTTACGAGCAGTACTTC. It yields the protein CSASWASGSYEQYF.

The V call is TRBV7-3, the J call TRBJ1-1; D perhaps matches TRBD1 (6 bases). V gave up 4 bases and J gave up 8 bases, with 11 bases separating them. Germline V lookup: CDR1 SGHTA, CDR2 FQGTGA. This CDR3 spans 12 amino acids. In DNA form, the CDR3 reads TGTGCCAGCAGCTCGATACAGGGAGAAGCTTTCTTT. Residues: CASSSIQGEAFF.

The chain has TRBV4-3 and TRBJ1-2; a weak D match, TRBD1 (5 bases). The CDR3 totals 16 residues. V was shortened by 0 bases and J by 2 bases, with 13 bases between the two germline ends. In germline, CDR1 is LGHNA, CDR2 YSLEER. This CDR3 is CASSQDGTRGNYGYTF. CDR3 bases: TGCGCCAGCAGCCAAGATGGTACGCGGGGGAACTATGGCTACACCTTC.

V usage is TRBV19 and J usage is TRBJ2-5, with D perhaps TRBD2 (6 bases). The ends were cut back, 1 base at V and 7 bases at J, with 13 bases in the middle. Germline values: CDR1 LNHDA, CDR2 SQIVND (reference sequence). The CDR3 consists of 14 residues. CDR3 DNA sequence: TGTGCCAGTAGTATAGGATGGGGGGAGGCGACCCAGTACTTC. Its translation is CASSIGWGEATQYF.

The chain joins TRBV29-1 to TRBJ1-2, with D tentatively TRBD1 (6 bases). CDR3 length equals 15 residues. The V and J ends lost 7 bases and 2 bases respectively, with 20 bases between them. The V gene's germline CDR1 is SQVTM and CDR2 ANQGSEA. The CDR3: CSAEGGAGLNYGYTF. In DNA, the CDR3 is TGCAGCGCCGAAGGGGGGGCAGGGCTGAACTATGGCTACACCTTC.

The rearrangement links TRBV27 to TRBJ2-5; 8 bases are a match to TRBD1. V trimming: 7 bases; J trimming: 6 bases; junction bases outside the gene matches: 10. Germline CDR1 MNHEY, CDR2 SMNVEV (reference sequence). This CDR3 has 14 residues. CDR3 bases: TGTGCCAGCAAACCCCCCAGGGGGCTAAAGACCCAGTACTTC. Encoded protein: CASKPPRGLKTQYF.

V gene TRBV24-1 combines with J gene TRBJ2-1; D perhaps matches TRBD2 (5 bases). Trimming took off 8 bases at V and 6 bases at J, with 16 bases between the two ends. This CDR3 region has 14 residues. From germline, CDR1 is KGHDR and CDR2 SFDVKD. CDR3 sequence: CATTPATNPNEQFF. The CDR3 bases are TGTGCCACCACCCCGGCGACTAACCCCAATGAGCAGTTCTTC.

The chain carries TRBV5-6 and TRBJ2-5; 9 bases line up with TRBD1. The CDR3 extends over 16 amino acids. Germline V gives CDR1 SGHDT, CDR2 YYEEEE. The J segment lost 5 bases and the V segment lost 1 base, leaving 9 bases of the junction unmatched. The CDR3 region has the DNA TGTGCCAGCAGCTTGTGGCAGACAGGGGGTGGGGAGACCCAGTACTTC. Its translation: CASSLWQTGGGETQYF. Full variable domain (outside the CDR3, taken from reference TRBV5-6 and TRBJ2-5): DAGVTQSPTHLIKTRGQQVTLRCSPKSGHDTVSWYQQALGQGPQFIFQYYEEEERQRGNFPDRFSGHQFPNYSSELNVNALLLGDSALYLCASSLWQTGGGETQYFGPGTRLLVL.

The gene calls are TRBV9 and TRBJ1-1; maybe TRBD1 (6 bases). This CDR3 comprises 16 residues. Per germline, CDR1 SGDLS and CDR2 YYNGEE. Between the trimmed V and J ends, which lost 1 base and 0 bases, there was a span of 13 bases. CDR3 in DNA: TGTGCCAGCAGCGTATTGTCAGGGGCTGTGAACACTGAAGCTTTCTTT. Protein: CASSVLSGAVNTEAFF.

V is TRBV7-9 and J is TRBJ2-5; 7 bases match TRBD2. The germline V gene has CDR1 SEHNR and CDR2 FQNEAQ (reference sequence). V shed 1 base, J shed 0 bases, and the junction held 2 bases outside the gene matches. The CDR3 runs to 15 residues. CDR3 DNA: TGTGCCAGCAGCTTAGTAAGCGGGGACCAAGAGACCCAGTACTTC. Protein sequence: CASSLVSGDQETQYF. Drawing the rest from reference TRBV7-9 and TRBJ2-5, the complete variable domain is DTGVSQNPRHKITKRGQNVTFRCDPISEHNRLYWYRQTLGQGPEFLTYFQNEAQLEKSRLLSDRFSAERPKGSFSTLEIQRTEQGDSAMYLCASSLVSGDQETQYFGPGTRLLVL.

The chain has TRBV19 and TRBJ2-6, with 9 bases that match TRBD1. The CDR3 extends over 14 amino acids. Trimming at V came to 8 bases and at J to 2 bases, leaving 1 base not matched to a gene. The germline CDR1 and CDR2 sequences are LNHDA and SQIVND (reference sequence). CDR3 in amino acids: CASGDRAGANVLTF. The CDR3 nucleotides are TGTGCCAGTGGGGACAGGGCTGGGGCCAACGTCCTGACTTTC.